The entry below gives a single T cell receptor (beta chain) sequence along with its context. Its antigen is not identified. This sample is part of a study of T-cell memory formation after mild COVID-19. In TCRdb, the 5' RACE reads were re-called with MiXCR into one record per CDR3 protein. The data contain around 210,000 distinct CDR3 sequences, over 9% of them singletons. Germline assignment: CDR1 SQVTM and CDR2 ANQGSEA. This CDR3 is 15 amino acids long. The ends lost 4 bases at V and 1 base at J; junction bases unmatched: 7. Whole-study results and caveats: Pre-infection memory harbored some responding clones, suggesting cross-reactive memory joined.

The sequence came from a man in his late teens or twenties who had mild COVID-19 (a few samples of this study predate the infection). Cell type and time point are not known. Sequenced: PBMCs or a T cell subset sorted from them (not recorded which). V and J are TRBV29-1 and TRBJ2-5; 9 nucleotides agree with TRBD2. The CDR3 spells CSVGGGEYRQETQYF. DNA for the CDR3: TGCAGCGTTGGCGGGGGGGAGTATCGCCAAGAGACCCAGTACTTC. The full variable domain, with the rest looked up from reference TRBV29-1 and TRBJ2-5, is SAVISQKPSRDICQRGTSLTIQCQVDSQVTMMFWYRQQPGQSLTLIATANQGSEATYESGFVIDKFPISRPNLTFSTLTVSNMSPEDSSIYLCSVGGGEYRQETQYFGPGTRLLVL.